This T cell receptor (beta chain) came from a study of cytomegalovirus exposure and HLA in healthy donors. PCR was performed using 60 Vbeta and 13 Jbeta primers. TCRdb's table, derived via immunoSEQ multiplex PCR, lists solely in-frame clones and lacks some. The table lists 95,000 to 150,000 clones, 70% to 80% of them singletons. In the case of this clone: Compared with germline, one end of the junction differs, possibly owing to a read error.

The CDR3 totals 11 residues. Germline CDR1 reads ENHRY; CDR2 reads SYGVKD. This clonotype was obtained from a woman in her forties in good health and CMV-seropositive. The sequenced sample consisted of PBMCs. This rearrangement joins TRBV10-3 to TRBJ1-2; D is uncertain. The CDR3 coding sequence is TGTGCCATCAGTGCGGCGGGTGGCTGCACCTTC. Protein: CAISAAGGCTF.